This TCR beta chain was sequenced in a study of T cells after yellow fever vaccination. This clonotype has just a few counts. Antigen unknown. Germline V CDR1 and CDR2: MNHEY, SVGAGI. The ends were cut back, 0 bases at V and 8 bases at J, with 10 bases in the middle. The CDR3 loop spans 13 amino acids. TCRdb fed the 5' RACE reads into MiXCR, producing one record per CDR3 protein. Among approximately 450,000 distinct CDR3 sequences listed, 18% were seen once. Findings and limits, study-wide: It was a small share of clonotypes that appeared in both CD4 and CD8 compartments.

This material consisted of PBMCs, taken before the yellow fever booster vaccination. The chain is built from TRBV6-5 and TRBJ1-2; D might be TRBD1 (5 bases). This clonotype was obtained from a young man who received the YFV17D yellow fever vaccine. CDR3 coding DNA: TGTGCCAGCAGTTACTCGATCGGGGGAGGCTACACCTTC. This sequence encodes CASSYSIGGGYTF.